The 16 T cell receptor beta chains below all came from one sample that was sequenced in a study of Ad26.COV2.S vaccination and SARS-CoV-2 variants. Treatment of the sample: some 20 received Ad26.COV2.S at low or high dose, single or two shots; about 5 received placebo; per-sample allocation not given. On day 63 after the first injection, vaccine and placebo recipients gave samples. Here immunoSEQ multiplex PCR was the method, and the copy in TCRdb shows in-frame clones only, minus some. The sample lists a few hundred thousand clones; 83% were seen once. The sequencing here drew on peripheral blood, taken in a trial of Ad26.COV2.S vaccine versus placebo. The receptors shown here come from a person aged 18-65 years who received the Ad26.COV2.S COVID-19 vaccine or a placebo.

J is TRBJ2-5 and V is TRBV6-5, with a weak D call TRBD2 (6 bases). V gave up 11 bases and J gave up 1 base, with 20 bases separating them. The CDR3 consists of 15 residues. The germline V gene has CDR1 MNHEY and CDR2 SVGAGI. CDR3 bases: TGTGCCGGCGCCCTGGCGGGACTGCTCCAAGAGACCCAGTACTTC. Its protein product is CAGALAGLLQETQYF.

The chain joins TRBV6-5 to TRBJ1-1, with 9 bases that match TRBD1. CDR3 length: 13 amino acids. V lost 5 bases, J lost 4 bases, and 2 bases stayed unmatched. CDR1 MNHEY and CDR2 SVGAGI come from the germline V gene. The CDR3 here is CASSRDRATEAFF. In nucleotides, the CDR3 is TGTGCCAGCAGTAGGGACAGGGCCACTGAAGCTTTCTTT.

The genes are TRBV14 and TRBJ2-5; D gene uncertain. V was clipped by 4 bases and J by 5 bases, with 14 bases between them. Germline V gene lookup returns CDR1 SGHDN and CDR2 FVKESK. The CDR3 contains 14 residues. This chain's CDR3 is CASSPALRWETQYF. CDR3 DNA sequence: TGTGCCAGCAGCCCAGCCCTCCGGTGGGAGACCCAGTACTTC.

The chain joins TRBV6-5 to TRBJ2-7; either TRBD1 or TRBD2 may fit D (5 bases each). The length of the CDR3 is 15 residues. Trimming left V 5 bases short and J 5 bases short, with 19 bases between. The germline gives CDR1 MNHEY, CDR2 SVGAGI. The CDR3 DNA reads as TGTGCCAGCAGTCCATATGGTGACCGGGACGACGAGCAGTACTTC. Translated, it gives CASSPYGDRDDEQYF.

CDR3 sequence: CASSLMTNDYEQYF. The CDR3 DNA reads TGCGCCAGCAGCTTGATGACTAATGACTACGAGCAGTACTTC. The chain is built from TRBV5-1 and TRBJ2-7, with a weak D call TRBD2 (5 bases). Germline CDR1 and CDR2: SGHRS and YFSETQ. The CDR3 sequence is 14 residues long. Trimming took off 1 base at V and 3 bases at J, with 11 bases between the two ends. Full variable domain (rest looked up from reference TRBV5-1 and TRBJ2-7): KAGVTQTPRYLIKTRGQQVTLSCSPISGHRSVSWYQQTPGQGLQFLFEYFSETQRNKGNFPGRFSGRQFSNSRSEMNVSTLELGDSALYLCASSLMTNDYEQYFGPGTRLTVT.

The chain employs TRBV9 and TRBJ1-3, with unresolved D. Germline CDR1 and CDR2: SGDLS and YYNGEE. V was trimmed by 0 bases and J by 4 bases, leaving 11 bases between them. The CDR3 is 15 residues long. CDR3 region: CASSVGSRAGNTIYF. CDR3 bases: TGTGCCAGCAGCGTAGGGTCGCGGGCAGGAAACACCATATATTTT.

The chain employs TRBV25-1 and TRBJ2-5; TRBD1 or TRBD2 may be the D gene (5 bases each). CDR3 length equals 14 residues. V lost 0 bases and J lost 5, with 10 bases in between. Germline CDR1 reads MGHDK; CDR2 reads SYGVNS. CDR3 bases: TGTGCCAGCAGTGAATATGGGGGTACGGAGACCCAGTACTTC. Its translation: CASSEYGGTETQYF.

Notes on this clone: A read error may produce the germline difference seen at one junction end. The V call is TRBV28, the J call TRBJ2-7, with D perhaps matching TRBD1 (5 bases). The CDR3 has 14 residues. Per germline, CDR1 MDHEN and CDR2 SYDVKM. Here the CDR3 DNA reads TGTGCCAGCAGTTTTACCCTGACAGCTTACGGGCAGTACTTC. Its translation: CASSFTLTAYGQYF. Full variable domain (missing parts from reference TRBV28 and TRBJ2-7): DVKVTQSSRYLVKRTGEKVFLECVQDMDHENMFWYRQDPGLGLRLIYFSYDVKMKEKGDIPEGYSVSREKKERFSLILESASTNQTSMYLCASSFTLTAYGQYFGPGTRLTVT.

V gene TRBV13 combines with J gene TRBJ1-2; TRBD1 matches at 7 bases. The CDR3 runs to 15 residues. V shed 4 bases and J 8 bases; nucleotides not matched to a gene: 13. Germline V gene data show CDR1 as PRHDT and CDR2 as FYEKMQ (reference sequence). This CDR3 is CASSSYRGLVGGYTF. CDR3 DNA sequence: TGTGCCAGCAGCTCCTACAGGGGACTTGTGGGAGGCTACACCTTC. The complete variable domain, with remaining parts taken from reference TRBV13 and TRBJ1-2, reads AAGVIQSPRHLIKEKRETATLKCYPIPRHDTVYWYQQGPGQDPQFLISFYEKMQSDKGSIPDRFSAQQFSDYHSELNMSSLELGDSALYFCASSSYRGLVGGYTFGSGTRLTVV.

The CDR3 sequence: CASSRASSGNTIYF. The CDR3 DNA sequence: TGTGCCAGCAGTCGGGCGAGCTCTGGAAACACCATATATTTT. The chain employs TRBV6-6 and TRBJ1-3, with unresolved D. Germline V gives CDR1 MNHNY, CDR2 SVGAGI (reference sequence). V lost 5 bases and J lost 0, with 8 bases in between. The CDR3 has 14 residues.

V and J are TRBV19 and TRBJ2-1, with TRBD2 matching over 13 bases. J was trimmed by 10 bases and V by 4 bases; bases with no gene match: 4. Germline loops: CDR1 LNHDA, CDR2 SQIVND (reference sequence). CDR3 length: 14 residues. This CDR3 is CASSSLGLAGEQFF. CDR3 coding DNA: TGTGCCAGTAGTAGTCTGGGACTAGCGGGGGAGCAGTTCTTC.

The V call is TRBV11-3, the J call TRBJ1-1; 7 positions agree with TRBD1. This CDR3 comprises 11 residues. Looked up from germline, CDR1 is SGHNT and CDR2 is YENEEA. V lost 5 bases, J lost 8 bases, and 2 bases stayed unmatched. This CDR3 is CASSRDSEAFF. DNA of the CDR3: TGTGCCAGCAGCCGGGACAGCGAAGCTTTCTTT.

The J gene is TRBJ2-7, the V gene TRBV7-8, with D perhaps TRBD1 (6 bases). V was pared by 2 bases and J by 6 bases, with 17 bases between. The CDR3 loop spans 15 amino acids. CDR1 and CDR2 (germline): SGHVS, FQNEAQ. This CDR3 reads CASSLLPGVYGEQYF. CDR3 in DNA: TGTGCCAGCAGCTTACTCCCAGGGGTTTACGGCGAGCAGTACTTC. The whole variable domain, remainder taken from reference TRBV7-8 and TRBJ2-7, is GAGVSQSPRYKVAKRGQDVALRCDPISGHVSLFWYQQALGQGPEFLTYFQNEAQLDKSGLPSDRFFAERPEGSVSTLKIQRTQQEDSAVYLCASSLLPGVYGEQYFGPGTRLTVT.

V usage is TRBV6-5 and J usage is TRBJ2-3, with D possibly matching TRBD1 (7 bases). Germline V lookup: CDR1 MNHEY, CDR2 SVGAGI. Trimming cost V 6 bases and J 6 bases, with 19 bases left between them. The CDR3 covers 15 residues. CDR3 sequence reads: CASRKLRGEMDTQYF. The CDR3 nucleotides read TGTGCCAGCAGAAAACTCAGGGGGGAGATGGATACGCAGTATTTT.

J is TRBJ1-3 and V is TRBV4-3, with D tentatively TRBD1 (6 bases). Trimming stripped 1 base from V and 4 bases from J, with 11 bases between. The CDR3 loop spans 15 amino acids. Germline loops: CDR1 LGHNA, CDR2 YSLEER. The CDR3 region has the DNA TGCGCCAGCAGCCAAGGCGGGGGGCCCGGAAACACCATATATTTT. Protein: CASSQGGGPGNTIYF.

This clone was observed a single time. The gene calls are TRBV13 and TRBJ2-3, with a possible D match to TRBD1 (6 bases). CDR3 length: 13 residues. V was trimmed by 4 bases and J by 6 bases, leaving 11 bases between them. The V gene's germline CDR1 is PRHDT and CDR2 FYEKMQ (reference sequence). CDR3 protein: CASSSDRRDTQYF. CDR3 bases: TGTGCCAGCAGCTCGGACAGAAGGGATACGCAGTATTTT.